What follows describes a single TCR beta chain. The sample originates from a study of T cells expressing NK-cell markers. Researchers built TCR beta cDNA using 5'RACE template switching with UMIs. TCRdb reworked the 5' RACE reads into one entry per CDR3 protein, no DNA. The table lists 400,000 to 500,000 distinct CDR3 sequences. The CDR3 consists of 13 residues. This receptor was taken from a woman between 18 and 69 years old in good health. The sample consisted of blood T cells: a sorted CD56 or NKG2C T cell subset, CD4+ or CD8+ T cells, or bulk PBMC T cells (not recorded which). The chain employs TRBV12-3 or TRBV12-4 and TRBJ1-1. CDR3 amino acids: CASSFVDYTEAFF.